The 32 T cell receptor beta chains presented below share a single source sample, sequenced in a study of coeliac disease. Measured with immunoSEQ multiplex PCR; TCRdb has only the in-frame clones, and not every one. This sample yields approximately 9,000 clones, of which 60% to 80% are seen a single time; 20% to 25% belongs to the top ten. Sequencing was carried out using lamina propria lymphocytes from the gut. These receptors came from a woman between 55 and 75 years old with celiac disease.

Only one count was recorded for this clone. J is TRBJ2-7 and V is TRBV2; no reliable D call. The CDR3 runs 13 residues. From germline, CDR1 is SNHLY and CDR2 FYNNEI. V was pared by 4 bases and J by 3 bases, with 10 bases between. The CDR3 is CASSVLTSYEQYF. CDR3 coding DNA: TGTGCCAGCAGTGTTCTCACCAGCTACGAGCAGTACTTC.

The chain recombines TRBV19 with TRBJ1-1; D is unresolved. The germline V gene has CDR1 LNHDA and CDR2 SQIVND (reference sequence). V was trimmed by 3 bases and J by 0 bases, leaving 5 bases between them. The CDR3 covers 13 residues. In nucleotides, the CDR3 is TGTGCCAGTAGTATCGGGGTGAACACTGAAGCTTTCTTT. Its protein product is CASSIGVNTEAFF.

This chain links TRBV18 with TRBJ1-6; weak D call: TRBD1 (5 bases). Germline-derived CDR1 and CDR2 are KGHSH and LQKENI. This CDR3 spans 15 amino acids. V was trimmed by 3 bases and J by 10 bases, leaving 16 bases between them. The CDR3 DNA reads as TGTGCCAGCTCACCGACAGACGGCCTCCACTCACCCCTCCACTTT. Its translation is CASSPTDGLHSPLHF.

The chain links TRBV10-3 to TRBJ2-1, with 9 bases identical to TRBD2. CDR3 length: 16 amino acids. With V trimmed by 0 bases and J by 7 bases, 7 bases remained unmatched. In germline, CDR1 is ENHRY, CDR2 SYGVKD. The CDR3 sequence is CAISESTSGDRNEQFF. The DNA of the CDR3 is TGTGCCATCAGTGAGTCGACTAGCGGAGATAGGAATGAGCAGTTCTTC.

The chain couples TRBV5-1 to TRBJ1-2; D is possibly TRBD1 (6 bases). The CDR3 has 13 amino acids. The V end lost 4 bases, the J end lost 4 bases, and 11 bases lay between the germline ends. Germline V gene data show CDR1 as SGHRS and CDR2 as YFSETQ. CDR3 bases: TGCGCCAGCAGCCACGGACAGCCCTATGGCTACACCTTC. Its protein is CASSHGQPYGYTF.

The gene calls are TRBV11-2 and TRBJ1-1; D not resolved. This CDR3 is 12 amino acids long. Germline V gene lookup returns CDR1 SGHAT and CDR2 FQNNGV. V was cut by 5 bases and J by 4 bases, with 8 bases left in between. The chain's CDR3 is CASSPSGTEAFF. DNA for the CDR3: TGTGCCAGCAGCCCTAGCGGCACTGAAGCTTTCTTT.

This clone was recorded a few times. In DNA form, the CDR3 reads TGTGCCAGCAGCCCCGGGATCTTGAGCTCCTACGAGCAGTACTTC. Amino acid sequence: CASSPGILSSYEQYF. This sequence joins TRBV5-6 and TRBJ2-7, with D possibly being TRBD2 (5 bases). CDR1 and CDR2 (germline): SGHDT, YYEEEE. V dropped 4 bases and J dropped 0 bases, with 14 bases sitting between them. This CDR3 has 15 residues.

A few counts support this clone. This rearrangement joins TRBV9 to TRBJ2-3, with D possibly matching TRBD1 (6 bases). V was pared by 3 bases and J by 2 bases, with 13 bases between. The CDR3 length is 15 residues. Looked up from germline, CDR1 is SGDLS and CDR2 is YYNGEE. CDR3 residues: CASSASGDDTDTQYF. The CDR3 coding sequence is TGTGCCAGCAGCGCCTCAGGGGATGACACAGATACGCAGTATTTT.

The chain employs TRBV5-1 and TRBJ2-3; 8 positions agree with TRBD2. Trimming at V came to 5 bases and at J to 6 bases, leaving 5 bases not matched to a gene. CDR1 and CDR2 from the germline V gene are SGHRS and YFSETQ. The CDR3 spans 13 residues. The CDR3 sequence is CASRPGGADTQYF. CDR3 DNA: TGCGCCAGCAGGCCGGGAGGGGCCGATACGCAGTATTTT. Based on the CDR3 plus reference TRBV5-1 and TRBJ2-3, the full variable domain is KAGVTQTPRYLIKTRGQQVTLSCSPISGHRSVSWYQQTPGQGLQFLFEYFSETQRNKGNFPGRFSGRQFSNSRSEMNVSTLELGDSALYLCASRPGGADTQYFGPGTRLTVL.

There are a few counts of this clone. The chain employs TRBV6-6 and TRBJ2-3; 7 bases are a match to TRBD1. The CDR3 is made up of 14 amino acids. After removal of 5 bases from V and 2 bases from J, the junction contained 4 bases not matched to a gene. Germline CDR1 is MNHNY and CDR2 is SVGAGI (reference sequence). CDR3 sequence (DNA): TGTGCCAGCAGTACAGGGGACCTCACAGATACGCAGTATTTT. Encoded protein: CASSTGDLTDTQYF.

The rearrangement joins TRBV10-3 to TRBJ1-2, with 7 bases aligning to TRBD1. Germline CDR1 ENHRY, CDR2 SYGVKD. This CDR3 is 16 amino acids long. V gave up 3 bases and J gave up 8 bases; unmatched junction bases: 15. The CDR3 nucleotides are TGTGCCATCAGTGACCCTGACAGGGCGCTTTCGGAAGGCTACACCTTC. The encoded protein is CAISDPDRALSEGYTF.

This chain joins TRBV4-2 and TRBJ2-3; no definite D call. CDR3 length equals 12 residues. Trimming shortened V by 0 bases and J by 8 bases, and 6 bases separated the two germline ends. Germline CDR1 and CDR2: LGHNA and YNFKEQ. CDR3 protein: CASSQEYPTQYF. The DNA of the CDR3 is TGTGCCAGCAGCCAAGAGTATCCTACGCAGTATTTT.

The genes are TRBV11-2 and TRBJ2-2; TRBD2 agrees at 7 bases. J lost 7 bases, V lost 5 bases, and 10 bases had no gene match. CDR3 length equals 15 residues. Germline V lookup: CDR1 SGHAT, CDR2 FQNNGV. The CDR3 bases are TGTGCCAGCAGCGGGGACTATCGGGCACTCGGGGAGCTGTTTTTT. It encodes CASSGDYRALGELFF.

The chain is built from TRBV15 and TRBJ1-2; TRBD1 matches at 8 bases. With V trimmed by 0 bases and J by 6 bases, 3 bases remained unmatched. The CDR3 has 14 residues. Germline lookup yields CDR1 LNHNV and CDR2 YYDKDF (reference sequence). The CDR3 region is CATSRDGTGNGYTF. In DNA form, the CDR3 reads TGTGCCACCAGCAGAGATGGGACAGGCAATGGCTACACCTTC.

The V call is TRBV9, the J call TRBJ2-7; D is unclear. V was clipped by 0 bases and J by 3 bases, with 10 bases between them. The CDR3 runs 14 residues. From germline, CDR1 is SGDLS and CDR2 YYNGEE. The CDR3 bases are TGTGCCAGCAGCGTAGGAGTTACCGGCTACGAGCAGTACTTC. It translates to CASSVGVTGYEQYF.

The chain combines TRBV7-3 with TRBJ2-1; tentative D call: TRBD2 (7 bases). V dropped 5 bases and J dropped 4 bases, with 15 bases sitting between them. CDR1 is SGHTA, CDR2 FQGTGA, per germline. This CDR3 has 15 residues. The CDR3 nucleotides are TGTGCCAGCAGCCTAATGCGGGGGCAATACAATGAGCAGTTCTTC. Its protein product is CASSLMRGQYNEQFF.

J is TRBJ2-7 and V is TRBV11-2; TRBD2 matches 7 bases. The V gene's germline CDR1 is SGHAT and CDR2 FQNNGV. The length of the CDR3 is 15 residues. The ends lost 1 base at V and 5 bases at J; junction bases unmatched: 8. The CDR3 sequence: CASSLVTGGSHEQYF. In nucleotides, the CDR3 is TGTGCCAGCAGCTTAGTAACGGGAGGTTCCCACGAGCAGTACTTC. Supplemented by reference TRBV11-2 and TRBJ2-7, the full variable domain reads EAGVAQSPRYKIIEKRQSVAFWCNPISGHATLYWYQQILGQGPKLLIQFQNNGVVDDSQLPKDRFSAERLKGVDSTLKIQPAKLEDSAVYLCASSLVTGGSHEQYFGPGTRLTVT.

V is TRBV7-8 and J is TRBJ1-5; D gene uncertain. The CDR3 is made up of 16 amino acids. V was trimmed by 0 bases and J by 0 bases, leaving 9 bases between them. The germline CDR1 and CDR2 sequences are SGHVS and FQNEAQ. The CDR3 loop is CASSLAGLYSNQPQHF. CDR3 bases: TGTGCCAGCAGCTTAGCTGGACTCTATAGCAATCAGCCCCAGCATTTT.

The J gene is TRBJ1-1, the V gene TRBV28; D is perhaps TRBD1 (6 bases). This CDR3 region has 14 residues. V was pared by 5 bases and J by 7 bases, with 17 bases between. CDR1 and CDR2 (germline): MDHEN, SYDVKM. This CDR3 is CASSPAGARLEAFF. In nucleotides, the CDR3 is TGTGCCAGCAGTCCAGCAGGGGCTAGACTTGAAGCTTTCTTT.

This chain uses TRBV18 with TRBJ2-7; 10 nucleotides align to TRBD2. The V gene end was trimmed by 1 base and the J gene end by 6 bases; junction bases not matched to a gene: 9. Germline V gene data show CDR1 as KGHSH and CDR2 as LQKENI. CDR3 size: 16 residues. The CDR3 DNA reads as TGTGCCAGCTCACCACAAGGGGCTAGCGGGAGTGGCGAGCAGTACTTC. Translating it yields CASSPQGASGSGEQYF.

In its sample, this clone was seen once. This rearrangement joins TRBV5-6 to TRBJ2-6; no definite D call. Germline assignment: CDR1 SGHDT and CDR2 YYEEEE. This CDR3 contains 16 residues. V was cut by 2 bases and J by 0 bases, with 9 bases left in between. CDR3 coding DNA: TGTGCCAGCAGCTTCACCCGGTACTCTGGGGCCAACGTCCTGACTTTC. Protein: CASSFTRYSGANVLTF.

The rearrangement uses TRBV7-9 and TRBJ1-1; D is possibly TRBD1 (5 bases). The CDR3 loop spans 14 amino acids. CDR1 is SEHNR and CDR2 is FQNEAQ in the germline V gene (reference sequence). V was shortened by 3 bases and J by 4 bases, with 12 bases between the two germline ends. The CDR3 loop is CASSLGLSATEAFF. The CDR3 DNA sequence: TGTGCCAGCAGCTTGGGGCTTTCGGCCACTGAAGCTTTCTTT.

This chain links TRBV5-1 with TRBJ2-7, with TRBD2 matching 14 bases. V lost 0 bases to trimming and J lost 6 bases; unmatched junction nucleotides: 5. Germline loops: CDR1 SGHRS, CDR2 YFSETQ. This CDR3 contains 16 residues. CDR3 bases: TGCGCCAGCAGCTTGGACTTGGGACTAGCGGGAGTCGAGCAGTACTTC. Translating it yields CASSLDLGLAGVEQYF.

The CDR3 protein is CASSPQLTGSGANVLTF. CDR3 DNA sequence: TGTGCCAGCAGCCCGCAGTTGACAGGGTCCGGGGCCAACGTCCTGACTTTC. The chain joins TRBV7-2 to TRBJ2-6, with 7 positions matching TRBD1. Germline CDR1 and CDR2: SGHTA and FQGNSA. The CDR3 length is 17 residues. V was clipped by 5 bases and J by 4 bases; unmatched bases: 11.

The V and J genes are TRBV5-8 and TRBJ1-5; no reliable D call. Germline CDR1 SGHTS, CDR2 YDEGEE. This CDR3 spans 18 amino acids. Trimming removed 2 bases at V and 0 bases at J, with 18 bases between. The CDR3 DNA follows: TGTGCCAGCAGCTTTGACGGCGACGGGGATTATAGCAATCAGCCCCAGCATTTT. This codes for CASSFDGDGDYSNQPQHF.

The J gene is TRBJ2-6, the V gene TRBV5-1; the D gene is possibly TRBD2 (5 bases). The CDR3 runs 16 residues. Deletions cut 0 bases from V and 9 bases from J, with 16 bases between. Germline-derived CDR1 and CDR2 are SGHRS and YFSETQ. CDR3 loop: CASSLVDSVGVNVLTF. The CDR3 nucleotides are TGCGCCAGCAGCTTGGTGGATAGCGTGGGTGTCAACGTCCTGACTTTC.

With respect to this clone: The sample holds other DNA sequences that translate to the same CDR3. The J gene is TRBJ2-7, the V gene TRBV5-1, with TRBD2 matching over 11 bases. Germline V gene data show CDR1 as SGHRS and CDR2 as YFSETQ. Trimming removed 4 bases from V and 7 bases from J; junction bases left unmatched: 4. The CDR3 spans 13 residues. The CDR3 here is CASSPGLADEQYF. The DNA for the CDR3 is TGCGCCAGCAGCCCGGGACTAGCGGATGAGCAGTACTTC.

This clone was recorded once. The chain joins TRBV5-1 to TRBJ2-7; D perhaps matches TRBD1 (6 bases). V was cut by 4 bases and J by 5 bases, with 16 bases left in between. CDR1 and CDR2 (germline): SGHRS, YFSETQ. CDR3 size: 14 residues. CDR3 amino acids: CASSPRQVTDEQYF. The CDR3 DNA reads TGCGCCAGCAGCCCTAGACAGGTCACCGACGAGCAGTACTTC.

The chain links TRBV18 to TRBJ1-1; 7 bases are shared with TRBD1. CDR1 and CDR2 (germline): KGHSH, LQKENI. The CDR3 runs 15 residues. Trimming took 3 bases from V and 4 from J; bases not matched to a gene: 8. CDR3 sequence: CASSPRQGWVTEAFF. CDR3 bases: TGTGCCAGCTCACCTAGACAGGGCTGGGTCACTGAAGCTTTCTTT.

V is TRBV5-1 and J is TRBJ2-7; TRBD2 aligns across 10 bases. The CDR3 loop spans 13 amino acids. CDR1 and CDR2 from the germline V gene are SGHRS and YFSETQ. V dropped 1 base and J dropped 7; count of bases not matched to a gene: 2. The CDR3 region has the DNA TGCGCCAGCAGCTTGCCGGGACTAGCGGAGCAGTACTTC. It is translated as CASSLPGLAEQYF.

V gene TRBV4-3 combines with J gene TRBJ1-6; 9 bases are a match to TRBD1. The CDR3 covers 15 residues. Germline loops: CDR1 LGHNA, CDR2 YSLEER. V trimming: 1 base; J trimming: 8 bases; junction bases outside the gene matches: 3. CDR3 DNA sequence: TGCGCCAGCAGCCAAGGGACAGGGGCAGATTCACCCCTCCACTTT. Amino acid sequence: CASSQGTGADSPLHF.

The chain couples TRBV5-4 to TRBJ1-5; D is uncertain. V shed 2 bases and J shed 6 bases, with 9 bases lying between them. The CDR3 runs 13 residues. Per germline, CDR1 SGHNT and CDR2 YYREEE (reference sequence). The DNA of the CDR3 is TGTGCCAGCAGCTTCGGCGGGAGTCAGCCCCAGCATTTT. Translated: CASSFGGSQPQHF.